This T cell receptor (beta chain) originates from a study of T cell changes during pregnancy in multiple sclerosis. In germline, CDR1 is MNHEY, CDR2 SVGAGI. The CDR3 has 15 residues. V lost 2 bases, J lost 7 bases, and 17 bases lay in between. The assay was immunoSEQ multiplex PCR, and TCRdb's table has in-frame clones only and misses some. Altogether under 50,000 clones are present, roughly 90% being singletons, with the ten largest covering under 0.7%. This clone showed up just a few times. The source was CD4+ T cells from peripheral blood mononuclear cells, collected before pregnancy. The chain recombines TRBV6-5 with TRBJ1-2; a weak D match, TRBD1 (6 bases). The receptor comes from a female donor with multiple sclerosis, enrolled in a pregnancy study. The CDR3 sequence is CASSYDLRGALGYTF. As DNA, the CDR3 is TGTGCCAGCAGTTACGACTTGCGGGGGGCGCTTGGCTACACCTTC.